Here is one T cell receptor (beta chain) with its context. Seattle's enrolled individuals joined amid active infection and were then monitored longitudinally. Original analysis: Amplified reference gene primers provided the basis for estimating nucleated cell counts. The protocol was immunoSEQ multiplex PCR, while the TCRdb copy is restricted to in-frame clones and leaves out a portion. V and J calls and clone size are as listed in that table; D and trimming were resolved from the DNA. The repertoire holds around 400,000 clones, with around 87% as singletons. V was pared by 10 bases and J by 1 base, with 5 bases of the junction left unmatched. The CDR3 is made up of 14 amino acids. Germline values: CDR1 SNHLY, CDR2 FYNNEI. These data come from a study of blood T cell repertoires in COVID-19. At the level of the study: Both acute and convalescent COVID-19 samples were obtained from the United States, Italy and Spain. T cells, B-cell-depleted T cells, or PBMCs supplied cDNA or gDNA.

The receptor was isolated from a woman in her sixties or seventies with COVID-19, enrolled during active disease. This sequence joins TRBV2 and TRBJ2-2; 8 bases are shared with TRBD1. Material: peripheral blood. DNA for the CDR3: TGTGCCATATCGGACAGGGTGAACACCGGGGAGCTGTTTTTT. As protein: CAISDRVNTGELFF. Drawing the rest from reference TRBV2 and TRBJ2-2, the complete variable domain is EPEVTQTPSHQVTQMGQEVILRCVPISNHLYFYWYRQILGQKVEFLVSFYNNEISEKSEIFDDQFSVERPDGSNFTLKIRSTKLEDSAMYFCAISDRVNTGELFFGEGSRLTVL.